This T cell receptor beta chain was sequenced for a study of metastatic and nonmetastatic thyroid tumors. The overall study: The comparison covered peripheral blood and tumor or nodule tissue in malignant and benign thyroid patients.

Per the study methods: Across clinicopathological groups, CDR3 differences served as the basis for building a distant-metastasis classifier for papillary thyroid cancer. TCRdb reassembled clones from the PCR reads with MiXCR. These V and J calls rely on TCRdb rather than the paper's analysis. The sample lists tens of thousands of clones; approximately 34% were seen once. Comment on this clone: Its antigen remains unidentified.

The V and J ends lost 3 bases and 5 bases respectively, with 11 bases between them. The germline V gene has CDR1 SGHTA and CDR2 FQGTGA. This CDR3 contains 13 residues. All patients were untreated before thyroid surgery. Study-level results: Malignant thyroid tumors reportedly exceeded benign nodules significantly in TCR beta diversity, with the difference appearing in blood and tumor.

J is TRBJ2-7 and V is TRBV7-3, with a possible D match to TRBD1 (5 bases). The clonotype was recovered from a female donor with papillary thyroid cancer or a benign thyroid nodule (not recorded which). Some clones in this sample may be carry-over from other donors' samples. The sample consisted of tumor tissue. The CDR3 loop reads CASSLTALDEQYF. CDR3 DNA: TGTGCCAGCAGCTTGACAGCACTGGACGAGCAGTACTTC.